This T cell receptor (beta chain) stems from a study of blood T cell repertoires in COVID-19. Using immunoSEQ multiplex PCR, the repertoire was profiled, and TCRdb retains in-frame clones only, with some absent. Of some 70,000 clones in the sample, approximately 83% were seen once. Seattle researchers signed up patients amid active infection and tracked them longitudinally. This clone appeared a single time. The material sequenced was peripheral blood. This clonotype was obtained from a man in his forties with COVID-19, enrolled during active disease.

The CDR3 here is CASSPRQGNEQFF. The CDR3 bases are TGTGCCAGCAGCCCAAGACAGGGCAATGAGCAGTTCTTC. The chain couples TRBV5-5 to TRBJ2-1, with TRBD1 matching 7 bases. Germline values: CDR1 SGHKS, CDR2 YYEKEE (reference sequence). Trimming cost V 4 bases and J 6 bases; bases outside gene matches: 4. CDR3 length: 13 residues.